The clone carrying this TCR beta chain has more than one count but fewer than ten. Its target is not known. A single record per CDR3 protein comes from TCRdb applying MiXCR to the RT-PCR reads. Here the sample spans approximately 490,000 distinct CDR3 sequences, around 7.9% being singletons. These data come from a study of response to subunit inactivated influenza vaccine. General study results and limits: It was the authors' suggestion that each seasonal influenza vaccination recruits few new T cells.

The V gene lost 3 bases and the J gene lost 6 bases, with 20 bases spanning the gap. This CDR3 is built from 16 residues. The germline CDR1 and CDR2 sequences are MNHEY and SMNVEV (reference sequence). This sequence was found in a man between 50 and 69 years old who received an inactivated influenza vaccine. The gene calls are TRBV27 and TRBJ2-5; D possibly corresponds to TRBD2 (6 bases). The sample in question was PBMCs from blood, obtained around 2 years after vaccination. The CDR3 sequence is CASSFLDSGNAKTQYF. DNA of the CDR3: TGTGCCAGCAGTTTCTTAGATAGCGGTAACGCGAAGACCCAGTACTTC.